This is a list of T cell receptor beta chains from one sample in a study of OX40 agonist ivuxolimab in advanced cancers. Assay: immunoSEQ multiplex PCR; the TCRdb copy retains only in-frame clones and omits some. The sample contains 20,000 to 25,000 clones, around 77% of which appear only once. The material sequenced was CD4+ or CD8+ T cells sorted from blood, taken in a trial of the OX40 agonist ivuxolimab. Every receptor here comes from an adult with an advanced solid tumor such as melanoma, head and neck, liver or kidney cancer. Both conserved end residues are part of each CDR3. The D gene is left open where the match is weak. Clone sizes are given selectively: once, few, many, or a class where the clone is expanded.

>TRBV2|TRBJ2-7|NA|NA
TGTGCCAGCAGTGAAGAGGCCAGGGGCCATATCGTCATTTCCTTC
CASSEEARGHIVISF
>TRBV13|TRBJ2-2|NA|NA
TGTGCCAGCAGCTTTAGGACCCGAGCTACCGGGGAGCTGTTTTTT
CASSFRTRATGELFF
>TRBV27|TRBJ2-1|NA|NA
TGTGCCAGCACTATTGCTAGCAAAACCTACAATGAGCAGTTCTTC
CASTIASKTYNEQFF
>TRBV5-6|TRBJ1-2|NA|NA
TGTGCCAGCAGCTTGGGGTCCTATGGCTACACCTTC
CASSLGSYGYTF
>TRBV6-5|TRBJ2-2|TRBD2|NA
TGTGCCAGCAGCTACGGTGGACTAGCGTTGTTCCTGTTTTTT
CASSYGGLALFLFF
>TRBV4-1|TRBJ1-6|NA|few
TGCGCCAGCAGCCCCAAGCTGGGATCACCCCTCCACTTT
CASSPKLGSPLHF
>TRBV6-5|TRBJ1-2|TRBD1|NA
TGTGCCAGCAGCATACACCCGGACAGGGTACGAGGCTACACCTTC
CASSIHPDRVRGYTF
>TRBV29-1|TRBJ2-1|TRBD1|NA
TGCAGCGTCCCCCGGACAGGGAGTACGGAGCAGTTCTTC
CSVPRTGSTEQFF
>TRBV5-4|TRBJ2-7|TRBD2|NA
TGTGCCAGCAGCTTTGGGTTAGCGGGGGACTACGAGCAGTACTTC
CASSFGLAGDYEQYF
>TRBV2|TRBJ1-5|NA|once
TGTGCCAGCAGCGGGACTTCAAGCAATCAGCCCCAGCATTTT
CASSGTSSNQPQHF
>TRBV9|TRBJ2-2|TRBD1|NA
TGTGCCAGCAGCGATCCGGGACAGGGAGGCCCCGGGGAGCTGTTTTTT
CASSDPGQGGPGELFF
>TRBV5-4|TRBJ2-7|TRBD1|once
TGTGCCAGCAGCCCCCTAGGGGGCAGGGCTAGCGAGCAGTACTTC
CASSPLGGRASEQYF
>TRBV4-1|TRBJ2-1|NA|NA
TGCGCCAGCAGCCTTCAGGTACTTGAGCATGATGAGCAGTTCTTC
CASSLQVLEHDEQFF
>TRBV6-6|TRBJ2-5|TRBD1|NA
TGTGCCAGCAGTTCCCGGGACAGGGGGTCGGGAGAGACCCAGTACTTC
CASSSRDRGSGETQYF
>TRBV14|TRBJ2-5|NA|few
TGTGCCAGCAGCCAAGGGGGGCTAGCTATTGAGACCCAGTACTTC
CASSQGGLAIETQYF
>TRBV2|TRBJ2-1|TRBD1|NA
TGTGCCAGCAGTCAACCGACAGGGAACAATGAGCAGTTCTTC
CASSQPTGNNEQFF
>TRBV13|TRBJ1-2|NA|NA
TGTGCCAGCAGCTTAGGCGAGGCAGACGCACATAACTATGGCTACACCTTC
CASSLGEADAHNYGYTF
>TRBV11-3|TRBJ2-1|NA|NA
TGTGCCAGCAGCTTACGGGGGCGCGAGGTTGAGCAGTTCTTC
CASSLRGREVEQFF
>TRBV4-1|TRBJ2-7|TRBD2|medium-sized
TGCGCCAGCAGCCACAGCGGGGGGTCCTCCTACGAGCAGTACTTC
CASSHSGGSSYEQYF
>TRBV7-8|TRBJ1-2|NA|NA
TGTGCCAGCAGCTTAGCGATCGGGAACCACGGCTACACCTTC
CASSLAIGNHGYTF
>TRBV27|TRBJ1-1|NA|NA
TGTGCCAGCAGACCACTCGGCGGAGGAACTGAAGCTTTCTTT
CASRPLGGGTEAFF
>TRBV27|TRBJ1-1|TRBD1|medium-sized
TGTGCCAGCAGTTTAACTGCAGGGACAGGGGGCACTGAAGCTTTCTTT
CASSLTAGTGGTEAFF
>TRBV5-6|TRBJ2-7|NA|medium-sized
TGTGCCAGCAGCTTGTCGGACTACGAGCAGTACTTC
CASSLSDYEQYF
>TRBV19|TRBJ1-1|NA|NA
TGTGCCAGTAGTACAGGGTGGAGAGGGAACACTGAAGCTTTCTTT
CASSTGWRGNTEAFF
>TRBV10-3|TRBJ2-6|TRBD1|NA
TGTGCCATCAGTGACCCGGGACAGTCCGGGGCCAACGTCCTGACTTTC
CAISDPGQSGANVLTF
>TRBV30|TRBJ1-6|TRBD1|NA
TGTGCCTGGGAAGGGAGTTTCGGGACAGGGTATTCACCCCTCCACTTT
CAWEGSFGTGYSPLHF
>TRBV7-9|TRBJ1-4|NA|NA
TGTGCCAGCAGCTTATGGGACGGAGATGAAAAACTGTTTTTT
CASSLWDGDEKLFF
>TRBV7-2|TRBJ2-1|NA|NA
TGTGCCAGCAGCCCGGATCCCTATGAGCAGTTCTTC
CASSPDPYEQFF
>TRBV9|TRBJ2-3|NA|NA
TGTGCCAGCAGCGTACTACAGGGTCTGGCCACAGATACGCAGTATTTT
CASSVLQGLATDTQYF
>TRBV30|TRBJ1-2|TRBD1|NA
TGTGCCTGGAGTCCCACAGGGGTTGGCTACACCTTC
CAWSPTGVGYTF
>TRBV9|TRBJ2-7|NA|NA
TGTGCCAGCAGCCCACCAACAGGTCCCGAGCAGTACTTC
CASSPPTGPEQYF
>TRBV7-6|TRBJ1-5|NA|NA
TGTGCCACGAGCCCCGGGGGTACCTATCAGCCCCAGCATTTT
CATSPGGTYQPQHF
>TRBV13|TRBJ2-1|TRBD2|NA
TGTGCCAGCAGCATCCTCGGGACTAGCGGGGGGGCCTCCTACAATGAGCAGTTCTTC
CASSILGTSGGASYNEQFF
>TRBV7-3|TRBJ1-2|TRBD1|once
TGTGCCAGCAGCTTGGGGACAGTCCTTTATGGCTACACCTTC
CASSLGTVLYGYTF
>TRBV5-5|TRBJ2-2|TRBD1|once
TGTGCCAGCAGCTCAGGCGGACAGGGGAAGAACACCGGGGAGCTGTTTTTT
CASSSGGQGKNTGELFF
>TRBV5-4|TRBJ2-2|TRBD2|once
TGTGCCAGCAGCCGAATCCCGGGGGGGCCCACCGGGGAGCTGTTTTTT
CASSRIPGGPTGELFF
>TRBV19|TRBJ2-7|NA|few
TGTGCCAGTAGCCTGACGACGGGGAACGAGCAGTACTTC
CASSLTTGNEQYF
>TRBV4-3|TRBJ2-5|NA|NA
TGCGCCAGCAGCCAAGATATCGGGGTTAGGGAGACCCAGTACTTC
CASSQDIGVRETQYF
>TRBV4-3|TRBJ1-2|NA|once
TGCGCCAGCAGCCAAGGGGTGGATACTAACTATGGCTACACCTTC
CASSQGVDTNYGYTF
>TRBV7-8|TRBJ1-1|NA|NA
TGTGCCAGCAGCGTGGGGTGGGGGCAGTTGGGAGCTTTCTTT
CASSVGWGQLGAFF
>TRBV6-1|TRBJ2-1|NA|NA
TGTGCCAGCAGTCCGACAGAGTACAATGAGCAGTTCTTC
CASSPTEYNEQFF
>TRBV7-2|TRBJ1-6|NA|medium-sized
TGTGCCAGCAGCTTAGATATACAGGTTCCAAATTCACCCCTCCACTTT
CASSLDIQVPNSPLHF
>TRBV30|TRBJ1-4|NA|NA
TGTGCCTGGAGTGTGATGGGGGATTCTAATGAAAAACTGTTTTTT
CAWSVMGDSNEKLFF
>TRBV11-2|TRBJ2-1|NA|NA
TGTGCCAGCAGCCTTACTAGAGAGGCTGAGCAGTTCTTC
CASSLTREAEQFF
>TRBV9|TRBJ1-3|NA|NA
TGTGCCAGCAGCGCCGGACGCCTCTCTGGAAACACCATATATTTT
CASSAGRLSGNTIYF